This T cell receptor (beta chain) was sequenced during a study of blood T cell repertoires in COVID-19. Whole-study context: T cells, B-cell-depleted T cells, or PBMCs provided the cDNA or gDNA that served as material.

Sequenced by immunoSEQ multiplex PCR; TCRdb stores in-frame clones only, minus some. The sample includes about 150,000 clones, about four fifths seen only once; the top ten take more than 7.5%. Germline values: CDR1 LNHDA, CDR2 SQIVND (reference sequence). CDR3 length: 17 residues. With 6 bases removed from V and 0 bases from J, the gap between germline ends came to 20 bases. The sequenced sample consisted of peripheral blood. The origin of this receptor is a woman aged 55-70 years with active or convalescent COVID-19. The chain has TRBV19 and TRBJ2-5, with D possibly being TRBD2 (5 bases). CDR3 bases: TGTGCCAGTAGCCCAAGGACTCTTTTACCGTACCAAGAGACCCAGTACTTC. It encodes CASSPRTLLPYQETQYF. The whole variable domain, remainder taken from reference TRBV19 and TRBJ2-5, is DGGITQSPKYLFRKEGQNVTLSCEQNLNHDAMYWYRQDPGQGLRLIYYSQIVNDFQKGDIAEGYSVSREKKESFPLTVTSAQKNPTAFYLCASSPRTLLPYQETQYFGPGTRLLVL.